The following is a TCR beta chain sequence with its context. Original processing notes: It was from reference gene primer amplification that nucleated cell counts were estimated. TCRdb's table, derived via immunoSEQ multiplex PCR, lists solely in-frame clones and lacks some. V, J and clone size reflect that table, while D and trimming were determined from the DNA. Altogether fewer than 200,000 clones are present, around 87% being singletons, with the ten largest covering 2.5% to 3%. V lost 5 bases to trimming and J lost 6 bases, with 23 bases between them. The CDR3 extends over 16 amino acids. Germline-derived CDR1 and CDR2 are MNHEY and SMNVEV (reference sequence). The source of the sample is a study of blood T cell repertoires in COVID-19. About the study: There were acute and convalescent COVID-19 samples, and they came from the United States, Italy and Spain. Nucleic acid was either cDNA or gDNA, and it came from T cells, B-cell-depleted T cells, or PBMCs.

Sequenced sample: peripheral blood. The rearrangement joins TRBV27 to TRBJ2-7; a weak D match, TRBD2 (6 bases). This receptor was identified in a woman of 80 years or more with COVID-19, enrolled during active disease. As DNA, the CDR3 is TGTGCCAGCAGTAGAGGGACTCCAAGTGGGTTCCTCGAGCAGTACTTC. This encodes CASSRGTPSGFLEQYF.